The 4 T cell receptor beta chains given below trace back to one sample, sequenced in a study of blood T cell repertoires in COVID-19. Libraries were prepared by immunoSEQ multiplex PCR; TCRdb keeps only in-frame clonotypes and omits some of them. The sample holds about 200,000 clones; approximately 83% are singletons and the top ten take 2% to 3%. Sequencing input: peripheral blood. Every receptor here comes from a middle-aged woman with active or convalescent COVID-19.

This clone was detected only once. V and J are TRBV13 and TRBJ2-7; TRBD1 aligns across 8 bases. This CDR3 contains 14 residues. Germline V gene data show CDR1 as PRHDT and CDR2 as FYEKMQ (reference sequence). The junction had 8 bases not matched to a gene; V was cut back by 5 bases and J by 5 bases. This CDR3 reads CASSPRAGGDEQYF. CDR3 in DNA: TGTGCCAGCAGCCCCCGGGCAGGGGGCGACGAGCAGTACTTC.

This clone has just one count. V usage is TRBV14 and J usage is TRBJ2-3, with 8 bases fitting TRBD2. Germline CDR1 is SGHDN and CDR2 is FVKESK. This CDR3 spans 15 amino acids. Trimming removed 6 bases from V and 4 bases from J; junction bases left unmatched: 9. The CDR3 protein is CASRRSGARADTQYF. The CDR3 DNA follows: TGTGCCAGCAGACGTAGCGGGGCAAGGGCAGATACGCAGTATTTT.

This clone appeared a single time. The CDR3 loop is CASTRGGSAQTQYF. The CDR3 region has the DNA TGTGCCAGCACCCGAGGAGGGTCGGCTCAGACCCAGTACTTC. The rearrangement joins TRBV6-6 to TRBJ2-5; D perhaps matches TRBD2 (6 bases). The CDR3 contains 14 residues. The V and J ends lost 7 bases and 6 bases respectively, with 18 bases between them. Looked up from germline, CDR1 is MNHNY and CDR2 is SVGAGI (reference sequence).

V usage is TRBV24-1 and J usage is TRBJ2-3; D unclear. The CDR3 runs to 16 residues. Germline CDR1 and CDR2: KGHDR and SFDVKD. The V end lost 1 base, the J end lost 0 bases, and 10 bases lay between the germline ends. CDR3 in amino acids: CATSDFSSSSTDTQYF. The CDR3 DNA sequence: TGTGCCACCAGTGATTTTAGTAGCTCTAGCACAGATACGCAGTATTTT.